This entry lists 11 T cell receptor beta chains sequenced from one sample in a study of CD4 T cells in relation to SARS-CoV-2 and coronaviruses. Profiled with immunoSEQ multiplex PCR; TCRdb holds only in-frame clones, not every one. The profile shows about 27,000 clones, over 60% of them singletons. Antigen specificity for these receptors is unknown. CD4+ T cells from unexposed donors were obtained before the COVID-19 pandemic (2011-2018). CD4+ T cells were isolated from the cells after about ten days of culture. Sequencing was performed on CD4+ T cells from PBMCs, cultured in vitro. Receptors originate from a human donor in good health.

The J gene is TRBJ1-6, the V gene TRBV5-8; D is perhaps TRBD1 (6 bases). Trimming left V 1 base short and J 6 bases short, with 8 bases between. The CDR3 has 14 residues. CDR1 and CDR2 (germline): SGHTS, YDEGEE. CDR3 sequence: CASSLLQGNSPLHF. The CDR3 DNA sequence: TGTGCCAGCAGCTTGCTACAGGGTAATTCACCCCTCCACTTT.

This clone was seen a few times. The chain carries TRBV7-3 and TRBJ1-3; D uncertain. The CDR3 contains 14 residues. V lost 3 bases and J lost 0, with 6 bases in between. Germline-derived CDR1 and CDR2 are SGHTA and FQGTGA. Here the CDR3 reads CASSLSNSGNTIYF. In DNA, the CDR3 is TGTGCCAGCAGCTTGAGTAACTCTGGAAACACCATATATTTT.

The J gene is TRBJ2-7, the V gene TRBV7-9; tentatively, D is TRBD2 (6 bases). V was trimmed by 4 bases and J by 5 bases, leaving 12 bases between them. In germline, CDR1 is SEHNR, CDR2 FQNEAQ (reference sequence). CDR3 length equals 13 residues. CDR3 nucleotides: TGTGCCAGCAGCTCCCTTCCGGGGGACGAGCAGTACTTC. Translated: CASSSLPGDEQYF. The full variable domain, rest sourced from reference TRBV7-9 and TRBJ2-7, is DTGVSQNPRHKITKRGQNVTFRCDPISEHNRLYWYRQTLGQGPEFLTYFQNEAQLEKSRLLSDRFSAERPKGSFSTLEIQRTEQGDSAMYLCASSSLPGDEQYFGPGTRLTVT.

The chain links TRBV11-2 to TRBJ2-7; D gene unclear. The CDR3 contains 14 residues. Germline V gene sequence: CDR1 SGHAT, CDR2 FQNNGV. Trimming pared 1 base from V and 3 bases from J, leaving 10 bases between. CDR3 sequence reads: CASSLGLSIYEQYF. CDR3 sequence (DNA): TGTGCCAGCAGCTTAGGCTTGAGCATCTACGAGCAGTACTTC.

This clone was seen a single time. The J gene is TRBJ2-1, the V gene TRBV19; perhaps D is TRBD1 or TRBD2 (5 bases each). Trimming took 7 bases from V and 5 from J, leaving 18 bases between them. From germline, CDR1 is LNHDA and CDR2 SQIVND (reference sequence). This CDR3 is built from 15 residues. CDR3 sequence reads: CASTLGDQLNNEQFF. In DNA, the CDR3 is TGTGCCAGTACCCTGGGGGATCAGCTCAACAATGAGCAGTTCTTC.

The chain employs TRBV6-5 and TRBJ1-1; D unresolved. Looked up from germline, CDR1 is MNHEY and CDR2 is SVGAGI. Trimming removed 0 bases at V and 2 bases at J, with 7 bases between. The CDR3 contains 14 residues. CDR3 in DNA: TGTGCCAGCAGTTACTCGACTGTAAACACTGAAGCTTTCTTT. Its translation: CASSYSTVNTEAFF.

The table lists this clone with a count of one. The chain links TRBV6-4 to TRBJ1-1; the D gene is possibly TRBD1 (6 bases). Germline lookup yields CDR1 MRHNA and CDR2 SNTAGT. This CDR3 is 13 amino acids long. V shed 5 bases and J shed 5 bases, with 12 bases lying between them. The CDR3: CASSRTGLTEAFF. CDR3 in DNA: TGTGCCAGCAGTCGCACAGGGTTGACTGAAGCTTTCTTT.

V usage is TRBV29-1 and J usage is TRBJ1-1; D uncertain. Germline loops: CDR1 SQVTM, CDR2 ANQGSEA. The length of the CDR3 is 14 residues. The V and J ends lost 0 bases and 0 bases respectively, with 8 bases between them. The CDR3 here is CSVEDSAMNTEAFF. DNA of the CDR3: TGCAGCGTTGAAGATTCAGCCATGAACACTGAAGCTTTCTTT. The variable domain in full, completed from reference TRBV29-1 and TRBJ1-1, reads SAVISQKPSRDICQRGTSLTIQCQVDSQVTMMFWYRQQPGQSLTLIATANQGSEATYESGFVIDKFPISRPNLTFSTLTVSNMSPEDSSIYLCSVEDSAMNTEAFFGQGTRLTVV.

This clone was seen a handful of times. The V and J genes are TRBV4-2 and TRBJ2-1, with D unclear. The CDR3 is 13 residues long. Trimming cost V 6 bases and J 0 bases, with 6 bases left between them. Looked up from germline, CDR1 is LGHNA and CDR2 is YNFKEQ. The CDR3 spells CASRESSYNEQFF. For the CDR3, the DNA is TGTGCCAGCAGAGAGAGCTCCTACAATGAGCAGTTCTTC.

This clone occurred a few times. The chain couples TRBV6-5 to TRBJ2-2; perhaps TRBD2 as D (6 bases). The V end lost 7 bases, the J end lost 5 bases, and 11 bases lay between the germline ends. The CDR3 sequence is 13 residues long. The V gene's germline CDR1 is MNHEY and CDR2 SVGAGI. In DNA, the CDR3 is TGTGCCAGCACCGAGCGGGTTACCGGGGAGCTGTTTTTT. Protein product: CASTERVTGELFF.

This clone was detected once. V usage is TRBV18 and J usage is TRBJ2-7, with D perhaps TRBD1 (6 bases). V was cut by 4 bases and J by 3 bases, with 10 bases left in between. CDR1 and CDR2 (germline): KGHSH, LQKENI. There are 13 residues in the CDR3. CDR3 DNA sequence: TGTGCCAGCTCACGGACAGACAGCTACGAGCAGTACTTC. Amino acid sequence: CASSRTDSYEQYF. The full variable domain, with the rest looked up from reference TRBV18 and TRBJ2-7, is NAGVMQNPRHLVRRRGQEARLRCSPMKGHSHVYWYRQLPEEGLKFMVYLQKENIIDESGMPKERFSAEFPKEGPSILRIQQVVRGDSAAYFCASSRTDSYEQYFGPGTRLTVT.